Shown below are 29 T cell receptor beta chains from a single sample sequenced in a study of blood T cell repertoires in COVID-19. Profiling relied on immunoSEQ multiplex PCR, and the TCRdb table lists in-frame clones only, not all of them. The sample has 35,000 to 45,000 clones, roughly 92% seen once. Sequencing was done on a sample of peripheral blood. The receptors were gathered from a man in his fifties with active COVID-19.

CDR3 region: CASSLIAGASNYNEQFF. In DNA form, the CDR3 reads TGTGCCAGCAGCTTAATCGCGGGAGCGTCCAACTACAATGAGCAGTTCTTC. The chain recombines TRBV7-2 with TRBJ2-1; 7 bases fit TRBD2. After removal of 2 bases from V and 3 bases from J, the junction contained 10 bases not matched to a gene. The CDR3 runs to 17 residues. The germline CDR1 and CDR2 sequences are SGHTA and FQGNSA.

The genes are TRBV5-6 and TRBJ1-1; 11 bases match TRBD1. The CDR3 sequence is 15 residues long. The V gene end was trimmed by 4 bases and the J gene end by 5 bases; junction bases not matched to a gene: 7. The V gene's germline CDR1 is SGHDT and CDR2 YYEEEE. CDR3 sequence: CASSPGTGGRTEAFF. In nucleotides, the CDR3 is TGTGCCAGCAGCCCCGGGACAGGGGGACGAACTGAAGCTTTCTTT.

This rearrangement joins TRBV27 to TRBJ2-4; 10 nucleotides align to TRBD1. J was trimmed by 0 bases and V by 8 bases; bases with no gene match: 10. Germline loops: CDR1 MNHEY, CDR2 SMNVEV (reference sequence). CDR3 length: 17 amino acids. The CDR3 protein is CASGRDRGLAAKNIQYF. CDR3 DNA: TGTGCCAGCGGACGGGACAGGGGTCTTGCAGCCAAAAACATTCAGTACTTC.

This clone occurred once. The genes are TRBV9 and TRBJ2-2; D uncertain. Germline CDR1 reads SGDLS; CDR2 reads YYNGEE. CDR3 length equals 14 residues. The ends were cut back, 2 bases at V and 2 bases at J, with 7 bases in the middle. CDR3: CASSVGGNTGELFF. The CDR3 coding sequence is TGTGCCAGCAGCGTTGGCGGAAACACCGGGGAGCTGTTTTTT.

V gene TRBV19 combines with J gene TRBJ1-5, with D unresolved. V shed 3 bases and J shed 7 bases, with 16 bases lying between them. CDR1 is LNHDA and CDR2 is SQIVND in the germline V gene (reference sequence). The CDR3 runs 15 residues. The CDR3 nucleotides are TGTGCCAGTAGTATGGAGGGAGGGTGGAGGCAGCCCCAGCATTTT. Its protein product is CASSMEGGWRQPQHF.

This chain links TRBV3-1 (or the pseudogene TRBV3-2) with TRBJ2-7; D unresolved. The V end lost 1 base, the J end lost 5 bases, and 9 bases lay between the germline ends. Germline V lookup: CDR1 LGHDT, CDR2 YNNKEL (reference sequence). The CDR3 spans 13 residues. CDR3 sequence: CASSQGQNHEQYF. CDR3 DNA sequence: TGTGCCAGCAGCCAAGGCCAGAACCACGAGCAGTACTTC.

The chain combines TRBV5-5 with TRBJ2-3, with D perhaps matching TRBD2 (5 bases). Per the germline V gene, CDR1 is SGHKS and CDR2 is YYEKEE (reference sequence). Trimming cost V 2 bases and J 4 bases, with 17 bases left between them. The CDR3 runs 16 residues. DNA of the CDR3: TGTGCCAGCAGCTTTAGGGCTTTCGAGGGCGCAGATACGCAGTATTTT. The encoded protein is CASSFRAFEGADTQYF.

This chain connects TRBV19 to TRBJ2-7; 7 nucleotides align to TRBD1. V lost 4 bases and J lost 3; bases outside the gene matches: 6. The CDR3 is made up of 14 amino acids. Germline V lookup: CDR1 LNHDA, CDR2 SQIVND (reference sequence). In DNA form, the CDR3 reads TGTGCCAGTAGTACACGACAGGGTGGCTACGAGCAGTACTTC. Its translation: CASSTRQGGYEQYF. The whole variable domain, remainder taken from reference TRBV19 and TRBJ2-7, is DGGITQSPKYLFRKEGQNVTLSCEQNLNHDAMYWYRQDPGQGLRLIYYSQIVNDFQKGDIAEGYSVSREKKESFPLTVTSAQKNPTAFYLCASSTRQGGYEQYFGPGTRLTVT.

CDR3 DNA sequence: TGTGCCAGTAGTATCCACTCCCAGGGAGGCTACGAGCAGTACTTC. It translates to CASSIHSQGGYEQYF. The rearrangement uses TRBV19 and TRBJ2-7; weak D call: TRBD2 (6 bases). This CDR3 contains 15 residues. With 3 bases removed from V and 3 bases from J, the gap between germline ends came to 15 bases. The germline V gene has CDR1 LNHDA and CDR2 SQIVND (reference sequence).

The chain is built from TRBV4-1 and TRBJ2-1; TRBD2 agrees at 10 bases. The CDR3 has 18 residues. The V segment lost 2 bases and the J segment 7 bases; nucleotides outside the gene matches: 14. Germline values: CDR1 MGHRA, CDR2 YSYEKL. This CDR3 is CASSQRTSGSQRQNEQFF. CDR3 nucleotides: TGCGCCAGCAGCCAACGGACTAGCGGAAGCCAACGTCAGAATGAGCAGTTCTTC.

The rearrangement uses TRBV30 and TRBJ2-3; TRBD2 matches at 13 bases. Germline lookup yields CDR1 GTSNPN and CDR2 SVGIG (reference sequence). Losses at the gene ends were 0 bases for V and 7 bases for J; bases not matched to a gene: 7. This CDR3 spans 16 amino acids. CDR3 coding DNA: TGTGCCTGGAGTGTGGGGGGGACTAGCGGGAAGAATACGCAGTATTTT. Its protein product is CAWSVGGTSGKNTQYF. The full variable domain, its missing parts supplied by reference TRBV30 and TRBJ2-3, is SQTIHQWPATLVQPVGSPLSLECTVEGTSNPNLYWYRQAAGRGLQLLFYSVGIGQISSEVPQNLSASRPQDRQFILSSKKLLLSDSGFYLCAWSVGGTSGKNTQYFGPGTRLTVL.

The chain has TRBV18 and TRBJ2-1; D gene uncertain. V was cut by 6 bases and J by 0 bases, with 12 bases left in between. The CDR3 has 15 amino acids. Germline V gives CDR1 KGHSH, CDR2 LQKENI. CDR3 DNA: TGTGCCAGCTCGCCAGACAAAAGCTCCTACAATGAGCAGTTCTTC. Amino acid sequence: CASSPDKSSYNEQFF.

V gene TRBV6-5 combines with J gene TRBJ2-1; D unresolved. There are 14 residues in the CDR3. Trimming pared 0 bases from V and 9 bases from J, leaving 12 bases between. CDR1 MNHEY and CDR2 SVGAGI come from the germline V gene. For the CDR3, the DNA is TGTGCCAGCAGTTACTCCTTTTATCCCAGTGAGCAGTTCTTC. This codes for CASSYSFYPSEQFF.

This sequence joins TRBV20-1 and TRBJ1-1; D is ambiguous. Trimming removed 4 bases at V and 9 bases at J, with 9 bases between. In germline, CDR1 is DFQATT, CDR2 SNEGSKA (reference sequence). This CDR3 comprises 10 residues. The CDR3 spells CSAKDEKAFF. The CDR3 bases are TGCAGTGCTAAAGATGAGAAAGCTTTCTTT.

The chain combines TRBV7-3 with TRBJ2-3, with 7 bases identical to TRBD1. The ends lost 5 bases at V and 3 bases at J; junction bases unmatched: 5. Germline loops: CDR1 SGHTA, CDR2 FQGTGA. This CDR3 spans 14 amino acids. The CDR3 spells CASSLSGGTDTQYF. The CDR3 DNA reads as TGTGCCAGCAGCCTTTCAGGGGGAACAGATACGCAGTATTTT.

CDR3 nucleotide sequence: TGTGCCAGCAGTGTTGACAGGGCGACTGAAGCTTTCTTT. Translated: CASSVDRATEAFF. V and J are TRBV28 and TRBJ1-1, with 7 bases identical to TRBD1. Per germline, CDR1 MDHEN and CDR2 SYDVKM. This CDR3 is built from 13 residues. Unmatched junction bases numbered 5, after V lost 5 bases and J lost 5 bases.

The chain joins TRBV19 to TRBJ1-2, with D possibly TRBD1 on 5 matching bases. With 3 bases removed from V and 4 bases from J, the gap between germline ends came to 6 bases. Germline CDR1 and CDR2: LNHDA and SQIVND (reference sequence). This CDR3 spans 12 amino acids. The DNA of the CDR3 is TGTGCCAGTAGTATGCAGGGCTATGGCTACACCTTC. The encoded protein is CASSMQGYGYTF.

This clone is medium-sized by share. This chain connects TRBV5-1 to TRBJ2-1; D may be TRBD2 (5 bases). The germline CDR1 and CDR2 sequences are SGHRS and YFSETQ. Trimming took 0 bases from V and 8 from J, leaving 12 bases between them. The CDR3 runs to 14 residues. This chain's CDR3 is CASSLDGKPDEQFF. The CDR3, as DNA: TGCGCCAGCAGCTTGGACGGGAAACCCGATGAGCAGTTCTTC.

In this sample, this clone turned up once. V gene TRBV18 combines with J gene TRBJ2-2; D is perhaps TRBD1 (6 bases). From germline, CDR1 is KGHSH and CDR2 LQKENI. The CDR3 runs to 15 residues. V lost 3 bases and J lost 3, with 11 bases in between. The CDR3 DNA is TGTGCCAGCTCACCTCGGACAGTCGACACCGGGGAGCTGTTTTTT. Amino acid sequence: CASSPRTVDTGELFF.

The chain combines TRBV10-1 with TRBJ2-1; D remains ambiguous. Germline V gene sequence: CDR1 WNHNN, CDR2 SYGVQD (reference sequence). The V gene lost 0 bases and the J gene lost 7 bases, with 7 bases spanning the gap. The length of the CDR3 is 13 residues. CDR3 residues: CASSESVSNEQFF. The CDR3 DNA follows: TGCGCCAGCAGTGAGTCTGTTTCAAATGAGCAGTTCTTC.

This chain uses TRBV27 with TRBJ2-7; perhaps TRBD1 as D (6 bases). Germline-derived CDR1 and CDR2 are MNHEY and SMNVEV (reference sequence). V was cut by 5 bases and J by 0 bases, with 14 bases left in between. This CDR3 is built from 15 residues. The CDR3 DNA sequence: TGTGCCAGCAGTCCTGACAGGTCCCGCTCCTACGAGCAGTACTTC. Translating gives CASSPDRSRSYEQYF.

This clone came up a few times. The V call is TRBV27, the J call TRBJ2-7; tentatively, D is TRBD2 (6 bases). Germline CDR1 MNHEY, CDR2 SMNVEV (reference sequence). V lost 6 bases to trimming and J lost 4 bases, with 10 bases between them. The CDR3 sequence is 12 residues long. DNA for the CDR3: TGTGCCAGCAGCTCTAGCGATTACGAGCAGTACTTC. This gives the protein CASSSSDYEQYF.

The V gene is TRBV3-1 (or the pseudogene TRBV3-2), the J gene TRBJ1-1; D is perhaps TRBD1 (6 bases). Germline CDR1 LGHDT, CDR2 YNNKEL (reference sequence). The length of the CDR3 is 17 residues. V was shortened by 0 bases and J by 5 bases, with 19 bases between the two germline ends. The CDR3 region is CASSQEGNRAFDTEAFF. The CDR3 nucleotides are TGTGCCAGCAGCCAAGAGGGGAACAGGGCGTTTGATACTGAAGCTTTCTTT.

This clone was recorded once. The V and J genes are TRBV24-1 and TRBJ2-6; 7 bases are shared with TRBD1. Germline lookup yields CDR1 KGHDR and CDR2 SFDVKD. V lost 4 bases, J lost 0 bases, and 5 bases stayed unmatched. The CDR3 runs 17 residues. CDR3 sequence reads: CATSDRDSGSGANVLTF. CDR3 nucleotide sequence: TGTGCCACCAGTGACAGGGACAGCGGCTCTGGGGCCAACGTCCTGACTTTC.

This clone is termed medium-sized. The chain employs TRBV15 and TRBJ2-1; TRBD2 agrees at 11 bases. Trimming removed 4 bases from V and 8 bases from J; junction bases left unmatched: 7. CDR3 size: 15 residues. The germline V gene encodes CDR1 LNHNV and CDR2 YYDKDF (reference sequence). The CDR3 DNA reads as TGTGCCACCAGCATGACTAGCGGGGCCCCGGATGAGCAGTTCTTC. Its protein is CATSMTSGAPDEQFF.

This chain's CDR3 is CASSLSDTGELFF. The CDR3, as DNA: TGCGCCAGCAGCCTGTCTGACACCGGGGAGCTGTTTTTT. V gene TRBV5-1 combines with J gene TRBJ2-2; no definite D call. This CDR3 has 13 residues. With 4 bases removed from V and 3 bases from J, the gap between germline ends came to 7 bases. Germline-derived CDR1 and CDR2 are SGHRS and YFSETQ.

The CDR3 region has the DNA TGTGCCAGCAGTTTAAGAGCGCCTCAAGAGACCCAGTACTTC. It encodes CASSLRAPQETQYF. V is TRBV27 and J is TRBJ2-5, with D unclear. Trimming took 2 bases from V and 2 from J, leaving 9 bases between them. CDR1 is MNHEY, CDR2 SMNVEV, per germline (reference sequence). CDR3 length: 14 amino acids.

This sequence joins TRBV5-1 and TRBJ2-5; TRBD2 matches at 13 bases. CDR3 length: 16 residues. With V trimmed by 4 bases and J by 4 bases, 7 bases remained unmatched. Germline V gives CDR1 SGHRS, CDR2 YFSETQ. DNA for the CDR3: TGCGCCAGCAGCCCCGGGACTAGCGGGATGAGAGAGACCCAGTACTTC. The encoded protein is CASSPGTSGMRETQYF. The entire variable domain, with the rest obtained from reference TRBV5-1 and TRBJ2-5, is as follows: KAGVTQTPRYLIKTRGQQVTLSCSPISGHRSVSWYQQTPGQGLQFLFEYFSETQRNKGNFPGRFSGRQFSNSRSEMNVSTLELGDSALYLCASSPGTSGMRETQYFGPGTRLLVL.

This clone has only one observation. The chain links TRBV5-1 to TRBJ2-3, with TRBD1 as a possible D gene (5 bases). The germline CDR1 and CDR2 sequences are SGHRS and YFSETQ. Deletions cut 0 bases from V and 0 bases from J, with 17 bases between. The CDR3 has 18 amino acids. The CDR3 DNA reads TGCGCCAGCAGCTTGGCCGCAGGGAAGCCTACTAGCACAGATACGCAGTATTTT. Protein: CASSLAAGKPTSTDTQYF.